This T cell receptor beta chain was captured in a study of cytomegalovirus exposure and HLA in healthy donors (dated by TCRdb to about 2017). About the study as a whole: According to a later analysis, one platform produced both the 110 or so validation repertoires and the 666 repertoires of the first cohort. Along with the approximately 700-subject first cohort, a separate validation cohort of over a hundred different subjects was used. The study combined high-throughput TCR immunosequencing, statistical association of individual TCRs with disease status, and machine learning to predict cytomegalovirus infection status. The aim of the study was to test whether cataloging public T cell receptors could identify signatures of past pathogen exposure. Here is what the overall study found, with its caveats: It was suggested by the authors that the approach could potentially be generalized to other disease states and immunological phenotypes. The validation cohort had no HLA typing available for a later analysis, so co-occurrence within that cohort was assessed over all 120 or so repertoires. In vitro tests confirmed that three of the cytomegalovirus-associated TCR beta chains recognize cytomegalovirus antigens. Subsequent analysis determined that TCRs grouped into clusters in the first cohort also showed a tendency toward co-occurrence across the 120 or so validation repertoires, and roughly 94% of cluster scores exceeded 0. Cytomegalovirus status was reported to be diagnosed by the classifier with high specificity and sensitivity in both the original and validation cohorts. Most TCR sequences were seen in very few donors, while some public TCRs were found in many individuals. The study listed 150 to 200 TCR beta chains as associated with cytomegalovirus.

Concerning this clone itself: There is no known antigen for this receptor. Base qualities are not recorded, but no much larger clone differs from it by a single base.

The library came from the immunoSEQ multiplex PCR assay. In the paper's pipeline: A statistical classification framework was developed to diagnose cytomegalovirus status using the catalog of TCR beta chain sequences. TCRdb provides this immuneACCESS table in a form limited to in-frame rearrangements. Some clones are lacking; in checked studies, under half of them reflect an unresolved V gene, and why the rest are absent is not known. V and J calls plus clone size are reproduced from that table; the DNA served to infer D and trimming. The table for this sample lists roughly 150,000 clones; more than 85% of them were counted only once. The biggest ten clones account for about 0.64% of the sample. Separate from the roughly 700-subject first cohort, the validation cohort of about 130 subjects was the group to which the donors belonged. The sequenced sample was PBMCs. This sequence originates from a man younger than 30 in good health and CMV-seronegative.

The CDR3 region reads CASSLGSTLGNTIYF. The DNA sequence is given as TGTGCCAGCAGCTTGGGGAGCACTCTTGGAAACACCATATATTTT. The chain is encoded by TRBV5-6 joined to TRBJ1-3, with the D gene not clear enough to name. V sheds 0 bases and J sheds 3 bases, leaving 10 bases between their ends. The germline V gene encodes CDR1 SGHDT and CDR2 YYEEEE. From the cysteine up to the phenylalanine, the CDR3 has a length of 15 residues. Solely the CDR3 DNA is kept, with 45 bases framed from the first base.